The entry that follows covers one T cell receptor beta chain sequence. The data originate from a study of blood T cell repertoires in COVID-19. At the level of the study: Sources were T cells, B-cell-depleted T cells, or PBMCs; the material itself was cDNA or gDNA.

The germline V gene has CDR1 SNHLY and CDR2 FYNNEI. The J segment lost 7 bases and the V segment lost 3 bases, leaving 6 bases of the junction unmatched. CDR3 size: 15 residues. Methods used by the authors: Nucleated cell counts were estimated from reference gene primer amplification. Assay used: immunoSEQ multiplex PCR; TCRdb lists only in-frame clones, some missing. V, J and clone size are taken as reported in that table, and D and trimming were inferred from the DNA itself. This sample yields approximately 470,000 clones, of which approximately 86% are seen a single time; approximately 0.7% belongs to the top ten. This study enrolled people aged roughly 18 to 89 from under 25 US geographic areas.

The material sequenced was PBMCs or T cells enriched from blood (not recorded which). V and J are TRBV2 and TRBJ1-2, with 12 bases aligning to TRBD1. The receptor comes from a woman aged 18-30 years who had recovered from COVID-19. Written as DNA, the CDR3 is TGTGCCAGCAGTGAGGGGGACAGGGGGCCTAGTGGCTACACCTTC. Translating gives CASSEGDRGPSGYTF.